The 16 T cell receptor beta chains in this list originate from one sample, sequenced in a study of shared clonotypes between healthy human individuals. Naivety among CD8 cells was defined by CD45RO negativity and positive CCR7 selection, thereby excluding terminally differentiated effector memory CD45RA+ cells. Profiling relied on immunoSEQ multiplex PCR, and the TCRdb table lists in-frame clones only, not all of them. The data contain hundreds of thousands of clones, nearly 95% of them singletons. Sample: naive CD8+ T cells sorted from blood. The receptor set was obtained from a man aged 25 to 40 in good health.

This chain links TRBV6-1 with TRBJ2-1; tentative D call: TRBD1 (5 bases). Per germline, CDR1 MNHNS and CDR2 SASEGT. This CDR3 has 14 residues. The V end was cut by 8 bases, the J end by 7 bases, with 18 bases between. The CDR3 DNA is TGTGCCAGCCAAATTCGGCTAGGGGATAATGAGCAGTTCTTC. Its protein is CASQIRLGDNEQFF.

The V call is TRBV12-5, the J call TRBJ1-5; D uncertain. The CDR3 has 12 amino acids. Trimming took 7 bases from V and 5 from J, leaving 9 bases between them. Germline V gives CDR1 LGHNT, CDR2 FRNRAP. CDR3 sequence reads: CASALEYQPQHF. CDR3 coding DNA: TGTGCTAGTGCCCTGGAGTATCAGCCCCAGCATTTT.

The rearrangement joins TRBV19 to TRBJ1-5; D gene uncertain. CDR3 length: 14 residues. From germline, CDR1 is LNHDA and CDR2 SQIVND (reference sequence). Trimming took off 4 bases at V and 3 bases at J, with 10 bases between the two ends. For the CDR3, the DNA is TGTGCCAGTAGTACTTACCTCTTCAATCAGCCCCAGCATTTT. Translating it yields CASSTYLFNQPQHF.

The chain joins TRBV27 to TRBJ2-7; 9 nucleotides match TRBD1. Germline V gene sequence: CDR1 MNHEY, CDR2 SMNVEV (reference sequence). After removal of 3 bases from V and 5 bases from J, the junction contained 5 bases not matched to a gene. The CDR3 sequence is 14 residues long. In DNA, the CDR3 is TGTGCCAGCAGTTTGGGGACAGGGCACGACGAGCAGTACTTC. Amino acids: CASSLGTGHDEQYF.

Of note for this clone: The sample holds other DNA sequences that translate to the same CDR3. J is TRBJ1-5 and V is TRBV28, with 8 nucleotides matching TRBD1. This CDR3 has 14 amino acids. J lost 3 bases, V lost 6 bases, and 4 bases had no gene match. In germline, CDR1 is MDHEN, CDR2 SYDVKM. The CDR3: CASSRQGINQPQHF. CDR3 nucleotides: TGTGCCAGCAGCAGACAGGGGATCAATCAGCCCCAGCATTTT.

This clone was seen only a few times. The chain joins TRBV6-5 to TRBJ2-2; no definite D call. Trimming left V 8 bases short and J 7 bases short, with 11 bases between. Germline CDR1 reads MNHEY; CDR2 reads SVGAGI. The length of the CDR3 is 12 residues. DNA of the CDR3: TGTGCCAGCGGTCAGAGGAACGGGGAGCTGTTTTTT. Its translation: CASGQRNGELFF.

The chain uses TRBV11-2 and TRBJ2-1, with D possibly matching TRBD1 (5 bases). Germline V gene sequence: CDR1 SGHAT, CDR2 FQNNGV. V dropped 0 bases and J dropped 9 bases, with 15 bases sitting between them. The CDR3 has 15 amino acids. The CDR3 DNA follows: TGTGCCAGCAGCTTAGAACGTGGGGCGATAGGTGAGCAGTTCTTC. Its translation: CASSLERGAIGEQFF.

CDR3 region: CASSPGTRGLHNNEQFF. CDR3 bases: TGTGCCAGCAGTCCTGGAACAAGGGGGCTCCACAACAATGAGCAGTTCTTC. The rearrangement links TRBV28 to TRBJ2-1, with 7 positions matching TRBD1. Germline values: CDR1 MDHEN, CDR2 SYDVKM. The junction had 15 bases not matched to a gene; V was cut back by 5 bases and J by 5 bases. The CDR3 loop spans 17 amino acids.

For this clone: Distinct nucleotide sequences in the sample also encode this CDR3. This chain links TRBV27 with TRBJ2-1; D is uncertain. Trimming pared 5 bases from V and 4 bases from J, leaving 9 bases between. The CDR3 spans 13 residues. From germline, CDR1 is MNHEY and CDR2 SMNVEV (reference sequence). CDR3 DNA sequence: TGTGCCAGCAGTCTCTCTTGGTACAATGAGCAGTTCTTC. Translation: CASSLSWYNEQFF.

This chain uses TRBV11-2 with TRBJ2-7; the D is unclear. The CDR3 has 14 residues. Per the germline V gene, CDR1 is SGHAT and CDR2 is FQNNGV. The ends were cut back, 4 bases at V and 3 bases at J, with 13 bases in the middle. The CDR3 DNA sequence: TGTGCCAGCAGCTCGTTTACGGGCGGCTACGAGCAGTACTTC. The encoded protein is CASSSFTGGYEQYF.

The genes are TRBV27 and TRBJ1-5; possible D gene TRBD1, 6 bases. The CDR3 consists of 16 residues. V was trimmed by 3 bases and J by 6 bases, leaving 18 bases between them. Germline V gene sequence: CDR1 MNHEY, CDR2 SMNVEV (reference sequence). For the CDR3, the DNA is TGTGCCAGCAGTTTCGGGGGCGGGGGGGCAAGTCAGCCCCAGCATTTT. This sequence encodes CASSFGGGGASQPQHF.

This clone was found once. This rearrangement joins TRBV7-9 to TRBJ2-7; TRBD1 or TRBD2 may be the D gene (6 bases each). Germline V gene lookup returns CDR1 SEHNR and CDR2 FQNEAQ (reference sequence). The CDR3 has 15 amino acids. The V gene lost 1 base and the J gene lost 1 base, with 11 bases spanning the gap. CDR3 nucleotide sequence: TGTGCCAGCAGCTTAGGCGGGACACGGTCCTACGAGCAGTACTTC. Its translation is CASSLGGTRSYEQYF.

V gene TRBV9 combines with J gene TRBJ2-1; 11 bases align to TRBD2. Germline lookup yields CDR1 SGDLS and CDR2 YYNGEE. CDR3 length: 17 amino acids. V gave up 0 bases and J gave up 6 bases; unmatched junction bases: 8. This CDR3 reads CASSVELAGVVGNEQFF. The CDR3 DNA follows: TGTGCCAGCAGCGTAGAACTAGCGGGAGTGGTGGGCAATGAGCAGTTCTTC. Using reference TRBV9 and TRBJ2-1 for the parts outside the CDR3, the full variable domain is DSGVTQTPKHLITATGQRVTLRCSPRSGDLSVYWYQQSLDQGLQFLIQYYNGEERAKGNILERFSAQQFPDLHSELNLSSLELGDSALYFCASSVELAGVVGNEQFFGPGTRLTVL.

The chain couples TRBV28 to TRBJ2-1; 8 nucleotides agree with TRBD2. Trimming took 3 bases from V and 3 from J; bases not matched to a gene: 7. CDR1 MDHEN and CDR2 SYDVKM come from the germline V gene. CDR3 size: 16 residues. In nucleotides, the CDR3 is TGTGCCAGCAGTTTCCTTAGCGGGAAGCACTACAATGAGCAGTTCTTC. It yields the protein CASSFLSGKHYNEQFF.

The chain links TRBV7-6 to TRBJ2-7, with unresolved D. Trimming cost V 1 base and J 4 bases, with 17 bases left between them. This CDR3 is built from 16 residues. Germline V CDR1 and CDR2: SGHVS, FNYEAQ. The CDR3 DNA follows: TGTGCCAGCAGCTTAGAGGCGCTAGATCTGGGTTACGAGCAGTACTTC. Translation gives CASSLEALDLGYEQYF.

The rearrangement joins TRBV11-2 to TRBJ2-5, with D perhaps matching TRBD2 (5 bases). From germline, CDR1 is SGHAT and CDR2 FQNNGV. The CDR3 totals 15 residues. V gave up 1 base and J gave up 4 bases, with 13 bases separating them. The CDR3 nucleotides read TGTGCCAGCAGCTTAGTAAGTGGGAGTGGAGAGACCCAGTACTTC. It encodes CASSLVSGSGETQYF.